This T cell receptor (beta chain) was profiled in a study of cytomegalovirus exposure and HLA in healthy donors. Study-wide results and limits: TCR beta chains numbering more than 150 were designated cytomegalovirus-associated.

In germline, CDR1 is MGHRA, CDR2 YSYEKL. V was shortened by 0 bases and J by 2 bases, with 14 bases between the two germline ends. The CDR3 consists of 16 residues. This PCR relied on a set of 60 Vbeta primers and 13 Jbeta primers. Method: immunoSEQ multiplex PCR; TCRdb's copy keeps in-frame clones and lacks some. The table records fewer than 250,000 clones, about 77% of them present only once. This clone was counted once. Antigen unknown. The V gene is TRBV4-1, the J gene TRBJ2-7; D is perhaps TRBD2 (6 bases). The sample was PBMCs. This sequence was found in a young man in good health and CMV-seropositive. Written as DNA, the CDR3 is TGCGCCAGCAGCCAAGATCGGGGGAAAGGGGCCTACGAGCAGTACTTC. It encodes CASSQDRGKGAYEQYF.